This T cell receptor beta chain emerged from a study of blood T cell repertoires in COVID-19. Whole-study context: The United States, Italy and Spain supplied acute and convalescent COVID-19 samples.

V was cut by 4 bases and J by 3 bases, with 18 bases left in between. CDR1 is LGHNA and CDR2 is YSLEER in the germline V gene. This CDR3 contains 17 residues. Across about two dozen US areas, participants ranged in age from about 18 to 100 years. Under the authors' procedure: Reference gene primer amplification gave nucleated cell count estimates. TCRdb's copy holds only in-frame clones and misses some; the assay was immunoSEQ multiplex PCR. Clone size and the V and J calls come from that table; the DNA yielded D and trimming. The data contain 130,000 to 150,000 clones, 70% to 90% of them singletons. The source material was PBMCs or T cells enriched from blood (not recorded which). This clonotype originated in a woman in her thirties with acute COVID-19. V usage is TRBV4-3 and J usage is TRBJ2-2; TRBD1 is a possible D gene (5 bases). CDR3 region: CASSPPQGTRDTGELFF. The CDR3 DNA is TGCGCCAGCAGCCCCCCCCAGGGCACAAGGGACACCGGGGAGCTGTTTTTT.